This paragraph covers one TCR beta chain sequence. Its antigen remains unidentified. Template switching added a universal primer site, and cDNA bore unique molecular identifiers. TCRdb itself ran the 5' RACE reads through MiXCR, one entry per CDR3 protein. This repertoire shows 700,000 to 950,000 distinct CDR3 sequences, approximately 13% found once; its top ten account for 1.5% to 2%. The V segment lost 7 bases and the J segment 7 bases; nucleotides outside the gene matches: 7. The CDR3 has 14 amino acids. This record comes from a study of identical twins. The study's findings and limits: Modeled out-of-frame TCR alpha sharing in monozygotic twins fell below observed levels. Zero-insertion analyses were open to partial confounding by invariant MAIT and iNKT cells.

The sample also formed part of further work on yellow fever vaccine responses in identical twins.

This TCR was sampled from a woman aged 18-29 years in good health. The V and J genes are TRBV12-3 or TRBV12-4 and TRBJ2-1; TRBD1 matches 10 bases. Sequencing was performed on PBMCs. As DNA, the CDR3 is TGTGCCAGCACCTCGGGGACAGGGGTGAATGAGCAGTTCTTC. It encodes CASTSGTGVNEQFF.